The next 16 T cell receptor beta chains were all read from a single sample in a study of shared clonotypes between healthy human individuals. Profiled with immunoSEQ multiplex PCR; TCRdb holds only in-frame clones, not every one. This sample has about 2 million clones, with 90% to 95% found just once. The specimen sequenced was naive CD4+ T cells sorted from blood. Noted subset: CD45RA+ positively selected. The source is a man between 18 and 29 years old in good health.

The chain employs TRBV2 and TRBJ2-1; 7 positions agree with TRBD1. Germline CDR1 SNHLY, CDR2 FYNNEI. With 4 bases clipped from V and 6 bases from J, the junction kept 3 bases outside the gene matches. The CDR3 runs 13 residues. For the CDR3, the DNA is TGTGCCAGCAGTGTCCAGGGGGTCAATGAGCAGTTCTTC. It translates to CASSVQGVNEQFF. Combining the CDR3 with reference TRBV2 and TRBJ2-1 gives the whole variable domain EPEVTQTPSHQVTQMGQEVILRCVPISNHLYFYWYRQILGQKVEFLVSFYNNEISEKSEIFDDQFSVERPDGSNFTLKIRSTKLEDSAMYFCASSVQGVNEQFFGPGTRLTVL.

The chain uses TRBV6-5 and TRBJ1-6, with a tentative D call TRBD1 (5 bases). With 2 bases removed from V and 7 bases from J, the gap between germline ends came to 12 bases. The CDR3 is 15 residues long. Looked up from germline, CDR1 is MNHEY and CDR2 is SVGAGI. CDR3: CASSYDGRVNSPLHF. The CDR3 DNA follows: TGTGCCAGCAGTTACGATGGCAGGGTCAATTCACCCCTCCACTTT.

This chain links TRBV6-4 with TRBJ2-3; TRBD2 agrees at 10 bases. The J segment lost 5 bases and the V segment lost 5 bases, leaving 4 bases of the junction unmatched. CDR3 length: 14 residues. Germline values: CDR1 MRHNA, CDR2 SNTAGT. The CDR3 reads CASSSGGAVDTQYF. CDR3 nucleotides: TGTGCCAGCAGTAGCGGGGGGGCTGTAGATACGCAGTATTTT.

A remark on this clone: The sample holds other DNA sequences that translate to the same CDR3. The rearrangement uses TRBV27 and TRBJ2-7; 9 bases match TRBD2. Germline-derived CDR1 and CDR2 are MNHEY and SMNVEV (reference sequence). The length of the CDR3 is 15 residues. The ends lost 0 bases at V and 4 bases at J; junction bases unmatched: 4. The CDR3 here is CASSLSGLASYEQYF. The CDR3 region has the DNA TGTGCCAGCAGTTTATCGGGACTAGCTTCATACGAGCAGTACTTC.

The sample holds one count of this clone. The chain recombines TRBV2 with TRBJ1-2; D unresolved. Germline CDR1 SNHLY, CDR2 FYNNEI. Trimming shortened V by 8 bases and J by 3 bases, and 7 bases separated the two germline ends. CDR3 length equals 11 residues. The CDR3 bases are TGTGCCAGCCTCGAAGACTATGGCTACACCTTC. The encoded protein is CASLEDYGYTF.

This clone is a singleton in its sample. The chain employs TRBV5-1 and TRBJ2-1; 10 positions match TRBD2. There are 15 residues in the CDR3. The V gene end was trimmed by 4 bases and the J gene end by 2 bases; junction bases not matched to a gene: 3. The V gene's germline CDR1 is SGHRS and CDR2 YFSETQ. The CDR3 DNA is TGCGCCAGCAGCGGACTAGCGGCTACCTACAATGAGCAGTTCTTC. Its translation is CASSGLAATYNEQFF.

This chain links TRBV5-1 with TRBJ1-2, with 7 bases aligning to TRBD1. The germline gives CDR1 SGHRS, CDR2 YFSETQ. V lost 4 bases, J lost 1 base, and 7 bases stayed unmatched. The CDR3 covers 15 residues. The CDR3 reads CASSEGQTDNYGYTF. The CDR3 bases are TGCGCCAGCAGCGAGGGACAGACTGATAACTATGGCTACACCTTC.

The V gene is TRBV6-5, the J gene TRBJ1-6; D unclear. The CDR3 spans 13 residues. Trimming removed 5 bases from V and 6 bases from J, with 8 bases in between. CDR1 MNHEY and CDR2 SVGAGI come from the germline V gene. The CDR3 bases are TGTGCCAGCAGTCAAAGGGTTAATTCACCCCTCCACTTT. This sequence encodes CASSQRVNSPLHF.

V and J are TRBV18 and TRBJ1-1, with TRBD1 as a possible D gene (6 bases). Germline CDR1 KGHSH, CDR2 LQKENI. CDR3 length: 13 amino acids. Trimming removed 6 bases at V and 1 base at J, with 9 bases between. This chain's CDR3 is CASSQGPNTEAFF. The CDR3 DNA reads as TGTGCCAGCTCGCAGGGGCCGAACACTGAAGCTTTCTTT.

This clone was picked up one time. The V gene is TRBV7-2, the J gene TRBJ2-7; D is unclear. Germline V lookup: CDR1 SGHTA, CDR2 FQGNSA. The CDR3 is made up of 12 amino acids. V was trimmed by 5 bases and J by 4 bases, leaving 9 bases between them. The DNA for the CDR3 is TGTGCCAGCAGCCAAGATAGGTACGAGCAGTACTTC. This gives the protein CASSQDRYEQYF.

The chain uses TRBV18 and TRBJ2-5; D not resolved. The V end lost 3 bases, the J end lost 6 bases, and 11 bases lay between the germline ends. CDR1 is KGHSH, CDR2 LQKENI, per germline. This CDR3 is 13 amino acids long. CDR3 DNA sequence: TGTGCCAGCTCACCTCTGGATGAAAAGACCCAGTACTTC. Protein product: CASSPLDEKTQYF. Combining the CDR3 with reference TRBV18 and TRBJ2-5 gives the whole variable domain NAGVMQNPRHLVRRRGQEARLRCSPMKGHSHVYWYRQLPEEGLKFMVYLQKENIIDESGMPKERFSAEFPKEGPSILRIQQVVRGDSAAYFCASSPLDEKTQYFGPGTRLLVL.

This sequence joins TRBV11-2 and TRBJ2-4; D is unresolved. V was cut by 0 bases and J by 0 bases, with 9 bases left in between. CDR3 size: 16 residues. CDR1 and CDR2 (germline): SGHAT, FQNNGV. CDR3 in DNA: TGTGCCAGCAGCTTAGATCGACAAGCAGCCAAAAACATTCAGTACTTC. As protein: CASSLDRQAAKNIQYF.

This clone has a single count. The chain couples TRBV10-1 to TRBJ2-1, with TRBD1 as a possible D gene (6 bases). CDR3 size: 15 residues. Trimming took off 4 bases at V and 0 bases at J, with 10 bases between the two ends. Germline assignment: CDR1 WNHNN and CDR2 SYGVQD (reference sequence). The CDR3 protein is CASSGTASSYNEQFF. CDR3 DNA sequence: TGCGCCAGCAGTGGGACAGCCAGCTCCTACAATGAGCAGTTCTTC.

The genes are TRBV2 and TRBJ1-3; tentatively, D is TRBD1 (6 bases). Trimming took 6 bases from V and 4 from J, leaving 13 bases between them. This CDR3 is 14 amino acids long. The germline V gene encodes CDR1 SNHLY and CDR2 FYNNEI. CDR3 loop: CASRGRGSGNTIYF. CDR3 DNA: TGTGCCAGCAGAGGCAGGGGTTCCGGAAACACCATATATTTT.

This chain links TRBV28 with TRBJ1-6, with no clear D. V gave up 7 bases and J gave up 11 bases, with 21 bases separating them. The CDR3 covers 15 residues. The germline gives CDR1 MDHEN, CDR2 SYDVKM. This CDR3 is CASTGGGDNVTPLHF. CDR3 nucleotide sequence: TGTGCCAGCACCGGCGGCGGGGATAACGTTACACCCCTCCACTTT.

This chain links TRBV2 with TRBJ2-7; 9 bases agree with TRBD1. From germline, CDR1 is SNHLY and CDR2 FYNNEI. The junction had 17 bases not matched to a gene; V was cut back by 6 bases and J by 2 bases. The CDR3 is 18 amino acids. The CDR3 DNA is TGTGCCAGCAGGCGTGACAGGGGGTTGGTCCCGCAAGCCTACGAGCAGTACTTC. Amino acids: CASRRDRGLVPQAYEQYF.